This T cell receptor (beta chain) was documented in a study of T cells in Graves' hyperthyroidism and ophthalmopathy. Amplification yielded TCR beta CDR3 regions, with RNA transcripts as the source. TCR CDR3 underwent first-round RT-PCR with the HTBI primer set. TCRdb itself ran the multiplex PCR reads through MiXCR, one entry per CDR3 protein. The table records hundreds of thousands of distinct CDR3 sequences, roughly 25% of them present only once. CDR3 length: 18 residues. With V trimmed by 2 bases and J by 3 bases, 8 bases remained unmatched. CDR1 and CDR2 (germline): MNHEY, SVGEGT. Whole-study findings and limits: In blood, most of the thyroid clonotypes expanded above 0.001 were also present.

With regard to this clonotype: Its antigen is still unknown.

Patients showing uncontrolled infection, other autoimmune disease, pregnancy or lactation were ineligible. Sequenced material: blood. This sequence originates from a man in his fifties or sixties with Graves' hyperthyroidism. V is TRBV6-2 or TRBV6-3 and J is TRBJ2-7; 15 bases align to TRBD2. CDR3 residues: CASSYRSGTSGRNYEQYF. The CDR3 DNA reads TGTGCCAGCAGTTACCGATCCGGGACTAGCGGGAGGAACTACGAGCAGTACTTC.